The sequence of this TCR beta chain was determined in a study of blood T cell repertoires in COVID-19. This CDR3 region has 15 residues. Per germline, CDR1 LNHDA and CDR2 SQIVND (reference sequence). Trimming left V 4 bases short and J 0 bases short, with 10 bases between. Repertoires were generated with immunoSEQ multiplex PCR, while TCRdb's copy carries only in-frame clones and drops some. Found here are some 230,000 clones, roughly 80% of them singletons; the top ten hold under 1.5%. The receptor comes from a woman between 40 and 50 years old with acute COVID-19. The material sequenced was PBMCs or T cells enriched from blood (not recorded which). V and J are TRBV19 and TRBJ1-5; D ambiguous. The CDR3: CASSNYGDSNQPQHF. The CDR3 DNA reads TGTGCCAGTAGTAACTATGGAGATAGCAATCAGCCCCAGCATTTT. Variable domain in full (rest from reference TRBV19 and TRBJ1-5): DGGITQSPKYLFRKEGQNVTLSCEQNLNHDAMYWYRQDPGQGLRLIYYSQIVNDFQKGDIAEGYSVSREKKESFPLTVTSAQKNPTAFYLCASSNYGDSNQPQHFGDGTRLSIL.